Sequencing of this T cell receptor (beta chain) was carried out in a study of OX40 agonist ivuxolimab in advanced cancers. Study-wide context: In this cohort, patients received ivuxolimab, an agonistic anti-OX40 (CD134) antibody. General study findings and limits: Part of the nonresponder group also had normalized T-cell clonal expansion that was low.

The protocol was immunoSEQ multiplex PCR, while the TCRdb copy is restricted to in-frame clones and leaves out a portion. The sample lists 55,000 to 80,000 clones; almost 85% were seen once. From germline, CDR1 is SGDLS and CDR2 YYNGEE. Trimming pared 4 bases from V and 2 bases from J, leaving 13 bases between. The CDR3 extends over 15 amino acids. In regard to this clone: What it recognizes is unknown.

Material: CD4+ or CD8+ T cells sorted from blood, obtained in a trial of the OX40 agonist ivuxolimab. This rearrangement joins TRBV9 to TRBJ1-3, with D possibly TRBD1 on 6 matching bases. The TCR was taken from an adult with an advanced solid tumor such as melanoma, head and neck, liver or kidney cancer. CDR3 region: CASSTQGSAGNTIYF. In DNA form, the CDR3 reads TGTGCCAGCAGCACACAGGGCAGTGCTGGAAACACCATATATTTT.